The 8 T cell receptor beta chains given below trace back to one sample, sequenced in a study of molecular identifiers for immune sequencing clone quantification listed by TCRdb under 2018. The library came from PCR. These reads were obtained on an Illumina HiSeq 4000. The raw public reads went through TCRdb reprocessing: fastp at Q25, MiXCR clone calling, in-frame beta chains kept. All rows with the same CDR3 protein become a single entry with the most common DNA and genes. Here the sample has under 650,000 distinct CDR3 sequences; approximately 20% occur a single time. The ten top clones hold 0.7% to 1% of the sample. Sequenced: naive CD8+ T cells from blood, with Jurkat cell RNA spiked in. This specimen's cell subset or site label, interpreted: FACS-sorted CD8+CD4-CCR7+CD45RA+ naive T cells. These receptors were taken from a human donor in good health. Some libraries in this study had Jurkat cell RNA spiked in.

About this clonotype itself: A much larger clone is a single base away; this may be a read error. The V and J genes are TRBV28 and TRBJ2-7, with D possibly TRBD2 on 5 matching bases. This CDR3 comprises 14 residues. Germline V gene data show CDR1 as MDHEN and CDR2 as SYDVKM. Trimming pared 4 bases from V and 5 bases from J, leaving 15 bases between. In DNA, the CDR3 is TGTGCCAGCAGTTCCCGAGGGAGAGGCAACGAGCAGTACTTC. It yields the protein CASSSRGRGNEQYF.

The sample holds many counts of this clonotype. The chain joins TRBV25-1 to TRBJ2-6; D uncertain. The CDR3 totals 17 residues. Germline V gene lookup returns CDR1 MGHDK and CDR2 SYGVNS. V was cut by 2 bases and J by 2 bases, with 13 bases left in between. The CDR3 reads CASSEREGLTGANVLTF. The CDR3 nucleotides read TGTGCCAGCAGTGAACGAGAAGGGCTCACTGGGGCCAACGTCCTGACTTTC. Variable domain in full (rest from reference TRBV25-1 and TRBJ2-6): EADIYQTPRYLVIGTGKKITLECSQTMGHDKMYWYQQDPGMELHLIHYSYGVNSTEKGDLSSESTVSRIRTEHFPLTLESARPSHTSQYLCASSEREGLTGANVLTFGAGSRLTVL.

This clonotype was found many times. This CDR3 is CASSLISVGTGEDQPQHF. The CDR3 DNA follows: TGTGCCAGCAGCTTGATCAGCGTGGGGACAGGGGAAGATCAGCCCCAGCATTTT. The chain is built from TRBV7-9 and TRBJ1-5; 10 nucleotides align to TRBD1. The CDR3 runs 18 residues. The V gene's germline CDR1 is SEHNR and CDR2 FQNEAQ (reference sequence). V shed 3 bases, J shed 5 bases, and the junction held 13 bases outside the gene matches.

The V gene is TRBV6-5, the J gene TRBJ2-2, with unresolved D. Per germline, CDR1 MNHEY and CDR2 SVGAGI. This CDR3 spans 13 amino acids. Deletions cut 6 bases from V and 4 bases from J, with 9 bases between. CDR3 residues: CASSASLTGELFF. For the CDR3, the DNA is TGTGCCAGCAGCGCCTCCCTCACCGGGGAGCTGTTTTTT.

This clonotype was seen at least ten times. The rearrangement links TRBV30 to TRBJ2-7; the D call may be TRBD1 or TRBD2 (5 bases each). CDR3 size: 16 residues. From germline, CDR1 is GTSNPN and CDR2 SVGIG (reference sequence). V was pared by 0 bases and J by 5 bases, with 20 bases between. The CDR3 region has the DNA TGTGCCTGGAGTGTAGTCCCGGGACCCGCTCCTGACGAGCAGTACTTC. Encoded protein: CAWSVVPGPAPDEQYF.

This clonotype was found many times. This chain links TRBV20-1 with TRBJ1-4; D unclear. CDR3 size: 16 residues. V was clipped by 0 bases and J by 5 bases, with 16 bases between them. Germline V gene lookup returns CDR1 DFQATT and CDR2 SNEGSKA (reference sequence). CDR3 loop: CSARDGDGFPNEKLFF. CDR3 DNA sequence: TGCAGTGCTAGAGATGGCGACGGATTCCCCAATGAAAAACTGTTTTTT.

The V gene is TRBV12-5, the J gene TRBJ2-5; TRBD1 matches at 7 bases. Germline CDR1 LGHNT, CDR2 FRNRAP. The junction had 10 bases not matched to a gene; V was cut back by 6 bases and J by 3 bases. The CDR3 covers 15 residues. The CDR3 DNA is TGTGCTAGTGGCGGACAGGAGACCTTGGAAGAGACCCAGTACTTC. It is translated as CASGGQETLEETQYF.

The CDR3 loop is CASTGGRAYEQYF. The CDR3 coding sequence is TGTGCCAGCACGGGGGGGCGCGCCTACGAGCAGTACTTC. The rearrangement joins TRBV6-2 or TRBV6-3 to TRBJ2-7; the match to TRBD2 covers 8 bases. This CDR3 has 13 residues. V dropped 7 bases and J dropped 2; count of bases not matched to a gene: 4. Germline values: CDR1 MNHEY, CDR2 SVGEGT.